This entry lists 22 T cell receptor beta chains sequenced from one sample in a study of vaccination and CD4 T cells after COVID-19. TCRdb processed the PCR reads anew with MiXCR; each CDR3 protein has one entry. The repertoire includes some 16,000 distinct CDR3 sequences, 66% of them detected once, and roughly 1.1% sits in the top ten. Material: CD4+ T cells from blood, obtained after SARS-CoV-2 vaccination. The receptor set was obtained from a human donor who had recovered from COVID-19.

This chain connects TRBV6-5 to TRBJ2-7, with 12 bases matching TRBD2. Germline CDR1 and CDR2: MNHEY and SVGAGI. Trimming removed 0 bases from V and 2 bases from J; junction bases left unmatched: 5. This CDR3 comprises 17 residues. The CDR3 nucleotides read TGTGCCAGCAGTTACTCGTTTTCTAGCGGGAGGGCCTACGAGCAGTACTTC. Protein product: CASSYSFSSGRAYEQYF.

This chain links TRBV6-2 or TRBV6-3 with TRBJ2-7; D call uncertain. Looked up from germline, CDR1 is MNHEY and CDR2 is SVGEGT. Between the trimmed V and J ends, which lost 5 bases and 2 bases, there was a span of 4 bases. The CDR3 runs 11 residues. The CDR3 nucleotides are TGTGCCAGCAGTCGACCCTACGAGCAGTACTTC. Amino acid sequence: CASSRPYEQYF.

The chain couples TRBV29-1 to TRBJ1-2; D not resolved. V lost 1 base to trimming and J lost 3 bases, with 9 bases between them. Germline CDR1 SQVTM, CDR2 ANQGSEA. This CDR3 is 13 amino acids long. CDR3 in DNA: TGCAGCGTTGAAGTTGGAGAGTACTATGGCTACACCTTC. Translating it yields CSVEVGEYYGYTF.

This chain's CDR3 is CSARGEANYGYTF. CDR3 DNA: TGCAGTGCTAGAGGGGAGGCTAACTATGGCTACACCTTC. J is TRBJ1-2 and V is TRBV20-1; no reliable D call. V lost 1 base and J 0 bases, leaving 6 bases between the germline ends. From germline, CDR1 is DFQATT and CDR2 SNEGSKA (reference sequence). The CDR3 covers 13 residues.

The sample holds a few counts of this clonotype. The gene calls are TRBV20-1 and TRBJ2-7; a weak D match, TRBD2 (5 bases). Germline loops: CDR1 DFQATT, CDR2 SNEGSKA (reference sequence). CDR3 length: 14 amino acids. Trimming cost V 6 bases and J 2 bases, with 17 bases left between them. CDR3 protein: CSAQTLTGTYEQYF. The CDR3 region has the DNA TGCAGTGCCCAGACCCTGACGGGAACCTACGAGCAGTACTTC.

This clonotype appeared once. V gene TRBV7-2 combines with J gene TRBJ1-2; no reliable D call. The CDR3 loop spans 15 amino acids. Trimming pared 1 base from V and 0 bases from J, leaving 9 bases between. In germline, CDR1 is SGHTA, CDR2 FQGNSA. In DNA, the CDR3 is TGTGCCAGCAGCTTAGGGCAGCCATCTAACTATGGCTACACCTTC. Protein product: CASSLGQPSNYGYTF.

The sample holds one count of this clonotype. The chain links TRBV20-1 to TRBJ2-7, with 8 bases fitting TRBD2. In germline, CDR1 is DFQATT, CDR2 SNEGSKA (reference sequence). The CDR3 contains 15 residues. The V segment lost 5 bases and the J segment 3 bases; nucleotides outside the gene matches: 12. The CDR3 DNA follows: TGCAGTGCTGGACTCCCACTAGCGGACCACTACGAGCAGTACTTC. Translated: CSAGLPLADHYEQYF.

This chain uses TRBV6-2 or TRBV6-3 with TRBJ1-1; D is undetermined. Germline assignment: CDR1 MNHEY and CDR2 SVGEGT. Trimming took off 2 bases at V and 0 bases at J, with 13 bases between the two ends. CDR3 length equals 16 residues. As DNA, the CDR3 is TGTGCCAGCAGTTACGCCCCAGGTCTGATGAACACTGAAGCTTTCTTT. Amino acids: CASSYAPGLMNTEAFF.

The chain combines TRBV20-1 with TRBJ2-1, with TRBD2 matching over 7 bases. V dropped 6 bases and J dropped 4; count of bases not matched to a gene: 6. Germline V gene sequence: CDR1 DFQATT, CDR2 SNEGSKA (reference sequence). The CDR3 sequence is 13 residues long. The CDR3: CSAWASGYNEQFF. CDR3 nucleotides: TGCAGTGCGTGGGCTAGCGGATACAATGAGCAGTTCTTC.

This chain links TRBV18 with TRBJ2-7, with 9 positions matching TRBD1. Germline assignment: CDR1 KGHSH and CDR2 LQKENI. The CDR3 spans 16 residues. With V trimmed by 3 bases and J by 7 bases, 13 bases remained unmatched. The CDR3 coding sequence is TGTGCCAGCTCACCTACCACAGGGGGCAGCCTTTTTGAGCAGTACTTC. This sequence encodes CASSPTTGGSLFEQYF.

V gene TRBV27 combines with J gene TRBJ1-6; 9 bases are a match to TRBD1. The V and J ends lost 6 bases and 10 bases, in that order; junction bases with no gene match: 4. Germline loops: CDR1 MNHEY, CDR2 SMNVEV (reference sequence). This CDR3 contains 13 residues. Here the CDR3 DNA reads TGTGCCAGCAGATGGACAGGGGACTCACCCCTCCACTTT. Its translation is CASRWTGDSPLHF.

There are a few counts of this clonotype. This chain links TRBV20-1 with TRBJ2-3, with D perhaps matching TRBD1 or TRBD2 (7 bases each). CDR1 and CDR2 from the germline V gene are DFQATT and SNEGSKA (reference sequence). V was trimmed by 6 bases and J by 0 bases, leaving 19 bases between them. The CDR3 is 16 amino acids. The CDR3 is CSAAPQGGLSTDTQYF. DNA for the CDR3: TGCAGTGCCGCCCCCCAGGGGGGACTAAGCACAGATACGCAGTATTTT.

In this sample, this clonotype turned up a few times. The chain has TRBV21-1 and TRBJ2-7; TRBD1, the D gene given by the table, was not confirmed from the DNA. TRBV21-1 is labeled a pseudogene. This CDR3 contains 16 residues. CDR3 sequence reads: CASSKVSWQGAYEQYF. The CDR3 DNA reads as TGTGCCAGCAGCAAAGTCTCGTGGCAGGGGGCATACGAGCAGTACTTC.

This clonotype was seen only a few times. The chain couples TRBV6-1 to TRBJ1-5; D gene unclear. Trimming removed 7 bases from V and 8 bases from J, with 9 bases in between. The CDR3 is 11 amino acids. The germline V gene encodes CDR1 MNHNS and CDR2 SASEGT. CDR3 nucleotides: TGTGCCAGCAAAGGTTACGAGCCCCAGCATTTT. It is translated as CASKGYEPQHF.

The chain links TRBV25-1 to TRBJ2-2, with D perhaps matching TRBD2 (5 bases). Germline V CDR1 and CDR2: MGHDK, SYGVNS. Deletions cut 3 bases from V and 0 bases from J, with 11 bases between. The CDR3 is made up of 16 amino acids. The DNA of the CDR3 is TGTGCCAGCAGTGAGGCGGGCCGCCCGAACACCGGGGAGCTGTTTTTT. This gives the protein CASSEAGRPNTGELFF.

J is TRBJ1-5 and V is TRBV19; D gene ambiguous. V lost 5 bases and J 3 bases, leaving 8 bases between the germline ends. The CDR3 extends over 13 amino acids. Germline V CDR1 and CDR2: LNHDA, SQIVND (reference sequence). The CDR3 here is CASSYIYNQPQHF. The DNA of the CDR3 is TGTGCCAGTAGTTACATCTACAATCAGCCCCAGCATTTT.

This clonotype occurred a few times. CDR3 sequence reads: CAWSVGQGANQPQHF. CDR3 nucleotide sequence: TGTGCCTGGAGTGTGGGACAGGGGGCCAATCAGCCCCAGCATTTT. This chain connects TRBV30 to TRBJ1-5; 12 bases agree with TRBD1. The germline V gene encodes CDR1 GTSNPN and CDR2 SVGIG (reference sequence). The CDR3 consists of 15 residues. Trimming at V came to 0 bases and at J to 3 bases, leaving 0 bases not matched to a gene.

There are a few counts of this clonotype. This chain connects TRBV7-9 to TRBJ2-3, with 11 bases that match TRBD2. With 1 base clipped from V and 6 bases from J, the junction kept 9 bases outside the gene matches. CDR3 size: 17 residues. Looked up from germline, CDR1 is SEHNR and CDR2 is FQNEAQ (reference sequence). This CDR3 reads CASSLGGNSGRADTQYF. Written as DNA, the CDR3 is TGTGCCAGCAGCTTAGGGGGGAATAGCGGGAGGGCCGATACGCAGTATTTT. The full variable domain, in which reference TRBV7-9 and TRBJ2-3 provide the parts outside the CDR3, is DTGVSQNPRHKITKRGQNVTFRCDPISEHNRLYWYRQTLGQGPEFLTYFQNEAQLEKSRLLSDRFSAERPKGSFSTLEIQRTEQGDSAMYLCASSLGGNSGRADTQYFGPGTRLTVL.

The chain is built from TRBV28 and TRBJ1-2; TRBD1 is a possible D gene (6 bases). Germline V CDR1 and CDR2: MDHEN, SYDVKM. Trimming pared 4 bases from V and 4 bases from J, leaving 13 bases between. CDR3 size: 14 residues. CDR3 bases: TGTGCCAGCAGTTCCCCCGGACAGAGCTATGGCTACACCTTC. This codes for CASSSPGQSYGYTF.

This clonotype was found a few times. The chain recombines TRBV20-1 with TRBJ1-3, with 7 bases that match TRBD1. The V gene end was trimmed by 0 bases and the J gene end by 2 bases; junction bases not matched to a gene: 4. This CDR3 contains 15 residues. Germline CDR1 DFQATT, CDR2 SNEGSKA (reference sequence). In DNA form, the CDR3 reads TGCAGTGCTAGAGAGCCGGGGACAGCTGGAAACACCATATATTTT. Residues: CSAREPGTAGNTIYF.

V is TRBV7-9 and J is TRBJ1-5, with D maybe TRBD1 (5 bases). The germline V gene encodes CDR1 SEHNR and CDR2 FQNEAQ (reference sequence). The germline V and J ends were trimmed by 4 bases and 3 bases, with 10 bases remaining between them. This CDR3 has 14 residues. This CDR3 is CASSSGTDNQPQHF. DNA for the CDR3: TGTGCCAGCAGCTCAGGGACTGACAATCAGCCCCAGCATTTT.

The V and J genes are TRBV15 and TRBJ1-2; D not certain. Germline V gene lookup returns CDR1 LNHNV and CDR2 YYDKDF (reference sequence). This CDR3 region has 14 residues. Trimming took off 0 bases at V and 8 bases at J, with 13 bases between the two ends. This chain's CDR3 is CATSRERQLVGYTF. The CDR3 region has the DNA TGTGCCACCAGCAGAGAGCGGCAGTTAGTAGGCTACACCTTC.